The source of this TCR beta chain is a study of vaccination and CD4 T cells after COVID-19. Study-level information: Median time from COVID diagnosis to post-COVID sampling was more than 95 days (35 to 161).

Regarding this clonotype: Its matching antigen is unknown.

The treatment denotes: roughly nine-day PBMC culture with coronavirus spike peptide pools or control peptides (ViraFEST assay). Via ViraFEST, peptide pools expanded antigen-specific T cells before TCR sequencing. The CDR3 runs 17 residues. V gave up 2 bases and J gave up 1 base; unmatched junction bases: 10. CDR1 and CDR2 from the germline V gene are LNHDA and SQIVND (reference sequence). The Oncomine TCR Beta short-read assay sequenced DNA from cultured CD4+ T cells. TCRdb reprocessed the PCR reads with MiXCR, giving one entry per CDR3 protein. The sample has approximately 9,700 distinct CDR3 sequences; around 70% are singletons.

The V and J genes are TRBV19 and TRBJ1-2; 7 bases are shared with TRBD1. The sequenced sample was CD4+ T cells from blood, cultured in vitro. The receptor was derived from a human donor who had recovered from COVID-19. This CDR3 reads CASSITGTAEHNYGYTF. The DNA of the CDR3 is TGTGCCAGTAGTATAACGGGGACAGCCGAACATAACTATGGCTACACCTTC.